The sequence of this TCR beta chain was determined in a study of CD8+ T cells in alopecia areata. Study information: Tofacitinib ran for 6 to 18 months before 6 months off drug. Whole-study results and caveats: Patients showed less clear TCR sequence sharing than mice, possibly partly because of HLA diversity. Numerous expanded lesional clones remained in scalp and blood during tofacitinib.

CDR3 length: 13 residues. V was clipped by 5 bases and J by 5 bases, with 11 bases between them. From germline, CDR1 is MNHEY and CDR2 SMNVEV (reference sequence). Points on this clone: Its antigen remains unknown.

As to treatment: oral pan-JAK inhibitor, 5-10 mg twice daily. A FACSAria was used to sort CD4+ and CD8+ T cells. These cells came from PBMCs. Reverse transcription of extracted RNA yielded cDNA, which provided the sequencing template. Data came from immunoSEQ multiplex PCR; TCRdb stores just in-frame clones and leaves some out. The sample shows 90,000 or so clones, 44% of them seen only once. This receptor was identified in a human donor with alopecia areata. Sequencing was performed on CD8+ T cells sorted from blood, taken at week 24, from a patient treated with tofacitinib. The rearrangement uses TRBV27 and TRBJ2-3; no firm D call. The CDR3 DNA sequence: TGTGCCAGCAGTCCTCCACCAGGAGATACGCAGTATTTT. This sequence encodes CASSPPPGDTQYF.